This is a list of T cell receptor beta chains from one sample in a study of technical replicates of blood from a few donors. TCRdb keeps only in-frame clones here, not all; method: immunoSEQ multiplex PCR. This table has 85,000 to 100,000 clones, 90% to 95% appearing once. What was sequenced was T cells isolated from PBMCs. The source of these receptors is a human donor in good health. Each CDR3 is given with its conserved first and last residue. The order of the fields is clone size, J gene, D gene, V gene, CDR3 length, CDR3 DNA, CDR3 protein. A D gene is named only where the DNA matches it firmly. Not all rows give a size; the values are once, few, many and, for expanded clones, a class.

>once|TRBJ1-5|TRBD1|TRBV4-1|17
TGCGCCAGCAGCCAAGCAAAGGGGGCGTATAGCAATCAGCCCCAGCATTTT
CASSQAKGAYSNQPQHF
>-|TRBJ2-1|TRBD2|TRBV2|14
TGTGCCAGCAGTGTGGGAGGGAAGGACAATGAGCAGTTCTTC
CASSVGGKDNEQFF
>-|TRBJ1-1|-|TRBV7-9|14
TGTGCCAGCAGCTTAGACAGTATGAACACTGAAGCTTTCTTT
CASSLDSMNTEAFF
>-|TRBJ2-2|-|TRBV6-1|15
TGTGCCAGCAACGAGCGGGCCCCTGACACCGGGGAGCTGTTTTTT
CASNERAPDTGELFF
>-|TRBJ2-1|TRBD1|TRBV2|14
TGTGCCCAGGGCCGGGACAGCCGGGCCCATGAGCAGTTCTTC
CAQGRDSRAHEQFF
>-|TRBJ2-1|TRBD2|TRBV29-1|16
TGCAGCGGCCGACTAGCGGGATACAAACAAATCGATGAGCAGTTCTTC
CSGRLAGYKQIDEQFF
>-|TRBJ2-7|TRBD2|TRBV6-6|15
TGTGCCAGCAGTTACTCTGCGGGAGTGGGGGACGAGCAGTACTTC
CASSYSAGVGDEQYF
>-|TRBJ2-1|TRBD1|TRBV4-1|16
TGCGCCAGCAGCCAAAGACAGGGTGTTAGCGTAGATGAGCAGTTCTTC
CASSQRQGVSVDEQFF
>-|TRBJ2-2|TRBD1|TRBV2|15
TGTGCCAGCAGCAAAGGACAGGGAGAGACCGGGGAGCTGTTTTTT
CASSKGQGETGELFF
>-|TRBJ2-1|TRBD2|TRBV7-7|22
TGTGCCAGCAGCTTAGTAGGGGGAAACATAGCGGGAGTCTCCTTTGCATACAATGAGCAGTTCTTC
CASSLVGGNIAGVSFAYNEQFF
>-|TRBJ2-7|-|TRBV9|15
TGTGCCAGCAGCGTAGGATCGCAGGGGGGCTACGAGCAGTACTTC
CASSVGSQGGYEQYF
>-|TRBJ2-1|TRBD2|TRBV28|14
TGTGCCAGCAGTGGAGTAGCGGGAGAACATGAGCAGTTCTTC
CASSGVAGEHEQFF
>-|TRBJ2-4|-|TRBV29-1|13
TGCAGCGTTGTAAGCGCGGCCAAAAACATTCAGTACTTC
CSVVSAAKNIQYF
>-|TRBJ1-3|-|TRBV7-9|14
TGTGCCAGCAGCTTAGCGGGCGGGGGAAACACCATATATTTT
CASSLAGGGNTIYF
>-|TRBJ2-7|-|TRBV5-1|15
TGCGCCAGCACCATGGAGGGAGGGGGGCCCTACGAGCAGTACTTC
CASTMEGGGPYEQYF
>-|TRBJ2-2|TRBD2|TRBV10-2|16
TGCGCCAGCAGGGGTAGCGGGAGTCCGAACACCGGGGAGCTGTTTTTT
CASRGSGSPNTGELFF
>-|TRBJ2-7|-|TRBV19|15
TGTGCCAGTAGTGCGCGGGACAGCGTGAACTACGAGCAGTACTTC
CASSARDSVNYEQYF
>-|TRBJ2-3|TRBD2|TRBV6-5|16
TGTGCCAGCAGTTCCCTAGCGGCCATGAACACAGATACGCAGTATTTT
CASSSLAAMNTDTQYF
>-|TRBJ2-7|-|TRBV15|17
TGTGCCACCAGCAGAGATAAATTAGGGGCGGCTCCCTACGAGCAGTACTTC
CATSRDKLGAAPYEQYF
>-|TRBJ2-5|-|TRBV5-1|15
TGCGCCAGCAGCTTGGAGGGGGGGCAGGGAGAGACCCAGTACTTC
CASSLEGGQGETQYF
>-|TRBJ1-1|TRBD1|TRBV6-5|14
TGTGCCAGCAGGATGACAGGGCTAAGGACTGAAGCTTTCTTT
CASRMTGLRTEAFF
>-|TRBJ2-3|TRBD2|TRBV7-2|15
TGTGCCAGCAGCCGAACTAGCGGCGACACAGATACGCAGTATTTT
CASSRTSGDTDTQYF
>-|TRBJ1-2|-|TRBV9|15
TGTGCCAGCAGCTCTCGACCGAATACAGGGAGCGGCTACACCTTC
CASSSRPNTGSGYTF